A selection of T cell receptor beta chains follows, all from one sample in a study of T-cell memory formation after mild COVID-19. In TCRdb, the 5' RACE reads were re-called with MiXCR into one record per CDR3 protein. The repertoire consists of about 600,000 distinct CDR3 sequences, with about 20% occurring once and the leading ten covering around 9.2%. Sequences were obtained from PBMCs or a T cell subset sorted from them (not recorded which). Receptor source: an adult woman who had mild COVID-19 (a few samples of this study predate the infection). Cell type and time point are not known. CDR3s include the opening cysteine and the closing phenylalanine or tryptophan. The D gene is left open where the match is weak. Not every row has a clone size; where given, it reads once, few, many or a size class.

once	TRBV30	TRBD2	TRBJ2-1	14	TGTGCCTGGAACCTAGCGGGGGGGCTGGATGAGCAGTTCTTC	CAWNLAGGLDEQFF
few	TRBV20-1	TRBD2	TRBJ2-7	14	TGCAGTGCTCGCCGGGGTGCGGGAGACAACGAGCAGTACTTC	CSARRGAGDNEQYF
-	TRBV6-5	TRBD1	TRBJ1-3	15	TGTGCCAGCAGTTACTCCGGGACAGTCGGAAACACCATATATTTT	CASSYSGTVGNTIYF
few	TRBV18	-	TRBJ1-1	13	TGTGCCAGCTCAGCGAACGGAGGAACTGAAGCTTTCTTT	CASSANGGTEAFF
-	TRBV19	-	TRBJ1-1	12	TGTGCCAGTAGAGTGGGGGCGACTGAAGCTTTCTTT	CASRVGATEAFF
-	TRBV5-1	TRBD1	TRBJ2-3	19	TGCGCCAGCAGCTTGGACTGGACGGGGACAGGGTACGCGTCAGATACGCAGTATTTT	CASSLDWTGTGYASDTQYF
many	TRBV5-1	-	TRBJ2-2	14	TGCGCCAGCAGCTTGAGACCGGGCACCGGGGAGCTGTTTTTT	CASSLRPGTGELFF
-	TRBV5-1	-	TRBJ2-1	14	TGCGCCAGCAGCCGGGGTTCGAGGTACAATGAGCAGTTCTTC	CASSRGSRYNEQFF
-	TRBV30	-	TRBJ2-7	11	TGTGCCTGGAGGGCCGGGCACGAGCAGTACTTC	CAWRAGHEQYF
-	TRBV12-3/TRBV12-4	-	TRBJ2-5	13	TGTGCCATCTCAAGAGATTTCCAAGAGACCCAGTACTTC	CAISRDFQETQYF
few	TRBV11-3	TRBD2	TRBJ2-4	13	TGTGCCAGCAGCTTAGGGGCGGGGGACATTCAGTACTTC	CASSLGAGDIQYF
-	TRBV19	-	TRBJ2-7	15	TGTGCCAGTAGTATAGTCACCTCTTTCTCCTACGAGCAGTACTTC	CASSIVTSFSYEQYF
-	TRBV20-1	-	TRBJ1-6	17	TGCAGTGCTCGCCCCGCGGGTCCTAGCTCCTATAATTCACCCCTCCACTTT	CSARPAGPSSYNSPLHF
-	TRBV7-2	TRBD1	TRBJ1-6	15	TGTGCCAGCAGCGCCCGGGACAGGGGTTATTCACCCCTCCACTTT	CASSARDRGYSPLHF
few	TRBV7-8	-	TRBJ2-6	18	TGTGCCAGCAGCTTAGAGGGGGGAAGATTGTCTGGGGCCAACGTCCTGACTTTC	CASSLEGGRLSGANVLTF
-	TRBV24-1	-	TRBJ2-1	13	TGTGCCACCAGTGGTTCCGGGCCCTATGAGCAGTTCTTC	CATSGSGPYEQFF
few	TRBV9	TRBD1	TRBJ2-3	15	TGTGCCAGCAGCGTGGGGGACAGGGGGTCATCCGGGCAGTATTTT	CASSVGDRGSSGQYF
once	TRBV18	-	TRBJ2-1	15	TGTGCCAGCTCACCACCGGGGTCGAACGGCAATGAGCAGTTCTTC	CASSPPGSNGNEQFF
-	TRBV20-1	-	TRBJ2-1	14	TGCAGTGCTAGAGAGATGACAGGCTACAATGAGCAGTTCTTC	CSAREMTGYNEQFF
-	TRBV12-3/TRBV12-4	TRBD1	TRBJ1-2	16	TGTGCCAGCAGTTTCGGACCGGGACAGGGTCAGATCGGCTACACCTTC	CASSFGPGQGQIGYTF